This is a list of T cell receptor beta chains from one sample in a study of CXCR3-negative and CXCR3-positive naive CD8 T cells. TCRdb re-called the 5' RACE reads; one entry per CDR3 protein, DNA not given. Its table lists about 130,000 distinct CDR3 sequences. What was sequenced was naive CXCR3+ CD8+ T cells from blood. The receptors derive from a human donor in good health. Some clones in this sample may be carry-over from other donors' samples. Each CDR3 is given with its conserved first and last residue.

j_call v_call cdr3_aa
TRBJ1-1 TRBV5-5 CASSFGQGDTEAFF
TRBJ2-5 TRBV7-9 CASLKREGQETQYF
TRBJ2-1 TRBV6-1 CASSEQGSYNEQFF
TRBJ2-1 TRBV5-1 CASSLVFLGNEQFF
TRBJ2-7 TRBV4-3 CASSQGSRGATYEQYF
TRBJ2-1 TRBV7-9 CASSLVRVNEQFF
TRBJ1-5 TRBV28 CASGWQYSNQPQHF
TRBJ2-7 TRBV4-1 CASSQEGYAPEQYF
TRBJ2-7 TRBV6-5 CASSLSKSGEQYF
TRBJ1-2 TRBV10-3 CAISDGQGSYGYTF
TRBJ1-6 TRBV27 CASSWGGNSPLHF
TRBJ2-7 TRBV4-1 CASSPDSPYEQYF
TRBJ2-1 TRBV29-1 CSVESSNEQFF